A single sample is the source of the 14 T cell receptor beta chains below, sequenced in a study of shared clonotypes between healthy human individuals. Profiling relied on immunoSEQ multiplex PCR, and the TCRdb table lists in-frame clones only, not all of them. The table includes 2 million to 2.5 million clones, around 95% detected once. The sequenced material came from naive CD4+ T cells sorted from blood. Subset here: CD45RA+ positively selected. The receptors come from a young man in good health.

This clone was picked up one time. The chain employs TRBV19 and TRBJ1-2; maybe TRBD1 (5 bases). CDR1 and CDR2 (germline): LNHDA, SQIVND (reference sequence). Trimming shortened V by 11 bases and J by 3 bases, and 16 bases separated the two germline ends. This CDR3 spans 13 amino acids. CDR3 DNA: TGTGCCGGAGAATGGGGGGTCCACTATGGCTACACCTTC. Translated, it gives CAGEWGVHYGYTF.

The V gene is TRBV28, the J gene TRBJ1-2, with a possible D match to TRBD1 (6 bases). CDR1 and CDR2 (germline): MDHEN, SYDVKM. Deletions cut 6 bases from V and 5 bases from J, with 19 bases between. The CDR3 is 15 amino acids. The CDR3: CASSPGAGSRYGYTF. DNA for the CDR3: TGTGCCAGCAGCCCGGGGGCAGGGTCGCGATATGGCTACACCTTC.

The chain recombines TRBV6-5 with TRBJ1-2; 7 nucleotides agree with TRBD1. CDR3 length: 13 residues. Trimming took 2 bases from V and 13 from J; bases not matched to a gene: 10. Germline CDR1 and CDR2: MNHEY and SVGAGI. CDR3 region: CASSYLDSGDSTF. CDR3 nucleotide sequence: TGTGCCAGCAGTTACCTCGACTCCGGGGACAGCACCTTC.

In the case of this clone: In the same sample, other DNA sequences code for this CDR3. V usage is TRBV10-3 and J usage is TRBJ2-7, with 11 positions matching TRBD2. The V segment lost 0 bases and the J segment 4 bases; nucleotides outside the gene matches: 2. Germline-derived CDR1 and CDR2 are ENHRY and SYGVKD. This CDR3 has 15 residues. The chain's CDR3 is CAISESGTSGYEQYF. CDR3 in DNA: TGTGCCATCAGTGAGTCTGGGACTAGCGGATACGAGCAGTACTTC.

This sequence joins TRBV25-1 and TRBJ2-7; the D gene is possibly TRBD1 (5 bases). V was clipped by 0 bases and J by 12 bases, with 9 bases between them. The CDR3 spans 11 residues. Germline V gene lookup returns CDR1 MGHDK and CDR2 SYGVNS. The CDR3 loop is CASSEYWTLYF. The CDR3 DNA sequence: TGTGCCAGCAGTGAATATTGGACATTGTACTTC.

Regarding this clone: In the same sample, other DNA sequences code for this CDR3. The CDR3 loop is CASSLQGSGQTEAFF. In DNA form, the CDR3 reads TGTGCCAGCAGTCTACAGGGGAGCGGGCAGACTGAAGCTTTCTTT. The V and J genes are TRBV2 and TRBJ1-1; 7 nucleotides agree with TRBD1. CDR1 is SNHLY, CDR2 FYNNEI, per germline. With 5 bases clipped from V and 5 bases from J, the junction kept 11 bases outside the gene matches. This CDR3 comprises 15 residues.

The chain is built from TRBV6-5 and TRBJ2-5; perhaps D is TRBD1 or TRBD2 (6 bases each). This CDR3 is 14 amino acids long. Deletions cut 5 bases from V and 5 bases from J, with 15 bases between. In germline, CDR1 is MNHEY, CDR2 SVGAGI. The CDR3 DNA reads TGTGCCAGCAGTCCGGTTGGGGGGCTGGAGACCCAGTACTTC. Protein: CASSPVGGLETQYF.

The genes are TRBV28 and TRBJ2-3; no firm D call. The CDR3 is 14 residues long. V lost 5 bases, J lost 5 bases, and 14 bases lay in between. The germline CDR1 and CDR2 sequences are MDHEN and SYDVKM. CDR3 sequence reads: CASSQILVLDTQYF. The DNA for the CDR3 is TGTGCCAGCAGTCAAATACTGGTTTTAGATACGCAGTATTTT.

This chain connects TRBV19 to TRBJ1-6; D ambiguous. Germline CDR1 and CDR2: LNHDA and SQIVND (reference sequence). Deletions cut 3 bases from V and 7 bases from J, with 10 bases between. The CDR3 spans 14 residues. CDR3 loop: CASSMDDWNSPLHF. The CDR3 nucleotides read TGTGCCAGTAGTATGGACGACTGGAATTCACCCCTCCACTTT.

The chain has TRBV6-1 and TRBJ2-3; the match to TRBD2 covers 9 bases. There are 11 residues in the CDR3. The junction had 7 bases not matched to a gene; V was cut back by 7 bases and J by 14 bases. Germline V CDR1 and CDR2: MNHNS, SASEGT. The CDR3 region is CASTVREGLYF. CDR3 DNA: TGTGCCAGCACGGTGCGGGAGGGCTTGTATTTT.

The chain combines TRBV19 with TRBJ2-1; TRBD2 agrees at 7 bases. The length of the CDR3 is 15 residues. Per the germline V gene, CDR1 is LNHDA and CDR2 is SQIVND (reference sequence). Losses at the gene ends were 7 bases for V and 3 bases for J; bases not matched to a gene: 9. The CDR3 DNA reads as TGTGCCAGTAACGGCGGGAGACTGGGCTACAATGAGCAGTTCTTC. This translates into CASNGGRLGYNEQFF.

V usage is TRBV7-8 and J usage is TRBJ1-1, with a weak D call TRBD1 (5 bases). Germline V CDR1 and CDR2: SGHVS, FQNEAQ. Trimming took off 2 bases at V and 6 bases at J, with 10 bases between the two ends. This CDR3 is 13 amino acids long. CDR3 nucleotide sequence: TGTGCCAGCAGCTTACCGGGAGGGGCTGAAGCTTTCTTT. Translating it yields CASSLPGGAEAFF. Using reference TRBV7-8 and TRBJ1-1 for the parts outside the CDR3, the full variable domain is GAGVSQSPRYKVAKRGQDVALRCDPISGHVSLFWYQQALGQGPEFLTYFQNEAQLDKSGLPSDRFFAERPEGSVSTLKIQRTQQEDSAVYLCASSLPGGAEAFFGQGTRLTVV.

The CDR3 loop is CASSPTGYEQFF. CDR3 in DNA: TGTGCCAGCAGCCCGACAGGGTATGAGCAGTTCTTC. The chain has TRBV5-5 and TRBJ2-1, with 7 bases that match TRBD1. The junction had 3 bases not matched to a gene; V was cut back by 4 bases and J by 8 bases. Germline assignment: CDR1 SGHKS and CDR2 YYEKEE (reference sequence). The CDR3 is made up of 12 amino acids.

This chain joins TRBV7-2 and TRBJ2-1; 9 bases are a match to TRBD2. Germline CDR1 SGHTA, CDR2 FQGNSA. The trim removed 1 base at V and 9 bases at J, leaving 10 bases unmatched. CDR3 size: 16 residues. CDR3 DNA: TGTGCCAGCAGCTTAGATGTGACTAGCGGCCTCGGTGAGCAGTTCTTC. This gives the protein CASSLDVTSGLGEQFF.